Below, 26 T cell receptor beta chains from the same sample are listed, as sequenced in a study of T cells in Graves' hyperthyroidism and ophthalmopathy. From RNA transcripts, TCR beta CDR3 regions were amplified. First-round RT-PCR of the TCR CDR3 relied on the HTBI primer set. TCRdb recomputed calls from the multiplex PCR reads with MiXCR, one row per CDR3 protein. The sample has about 520,000 distinct CDR3 sequences, approximately 24% seen once; the top ten hold roughly 12%. Specimen: blood. Every receptor here comes from a woman aged 25 to 39 with Graves' ophthalmopathy.

This clonotype was seen many times. The J gene is TRBJ2-5, the V gene TRBV27; D not certain. CDR3 size: 13 residues. V lost 6 bases and J 1 base, leaving 9 bases between the germline ends. From germline, CDR1 is MNHEY and CDR2 SMNVEV (reference sequence). CDR3 nucleotides: TGTGCCAGCAGAGACCTCATCCAAGAGACCCAGTACTTC. Translating gives CASRDLIQETQYF.

In this sample, this clonotype turned up many times. This chain uses TRBV28 with TRBJ1-2, with D possibly being TRBD1 (5 bases). Between the trimmed V and J ends, which lost 5 bases and 0 bases, there was a span of 10 bases. This CDR3 has 14 amino acids. Germline assignment: CDR1 MDHEN and CDR2 SYDVKM. CDR3 in DNA: TGTGCCAGCAGTCCTGGGGGGACTAACTATGGCTACACCTTC. It codes for CASSPGGTNYGYTF.

This clonotype has at least ten counts. V gene TRBV6-2 or TRBV6-3 combines with J gene TRBJ1-2; no clear D gene. This CDR3 comprises 14 residues. V was pared by 2 bases and J by 4 bases, with 11 bases between. Per germline, CDR1 MNHEY and CDR2 SVGEGT. CDR3 DNA: TGTGCCAGCAGTTACGGGAGTTTGCGCTATGGCTACACCTTC. This gives the protein CASSYGSLRYGYTF.

In its sample, this clonotype was seen many times. The CDR3 region has the DNA TGCAGTGCTAGAGGGAACATTCAGTACTTC. It yields the protein CSARGNIQYF. This chain connects TRBV20-1 to TRBJ2-4; D uncertain. This CDR3 is 10 amino acids long. V lost 1 base and J 7 bases, leaving 2 bases between the germline ends. Germline-derived CDR1 and CDR2 are DFQATT and SNEGSKA (reference sequence).

This clonotype was found many times. CDR3 in amino acids: CASSQGELEAFF. CDR3 nucleotides: TGTGCCAGCAGTCAGGGTGAACTTGAAGCTTTCTTT. J is TRBJ1-1 and V is TRBV6-1; D perhaps matches TRBD1 (5 bases). V lost 5 bases, J lost 7 bases, and 11 bases lay in between. In germline, CDR1 is MNHNS, CDR2 SASEGT. The CDR3 is made up of 12 amino acids.

This clonotype has a handful of counts. This chain joins TRBV6-1 and TRBJ2-2, with 8 bases identical to TRBD2. Germline V gives CDR1 MNHNS, CDR2 SASEGT. J gave up 4 bases and V 7 bases, and 5 bases lay outside the gene matches. The CDR3 is made up of 14 amino acids. The CDR3 region has the DNA TGTGCCAGCACCCGGGGGGGCAGCACCGGGGAGCTGTTTTTT. Residues: CASTRGGSTGELFF.

This clonotype was seen a few times. This chain links TRBV9 with TRBJ1-1; maybe TRBD1 (6 bases). This CDR3 comprises 14 residues. Between the trimmed V and J ends, which lost 3 bases and 1 base, there was a span of 10 bases. Germline V gives CDR1 SGDLS, CDR2 YYNGEE. The CDR3: CASSAATGNTEAFF. DNA for the CDR3: TGTGCCAGCAGCGCCGCGACAGGGAACACTGAAGCTTTCTTT.

This clonotype was picked up a small number of times. The chain combines TRBV6-1 with TRBJ2-7, with D possibly TRBD2 on 6 matching bases. The CDR3 length is 15 residues. Germline values: CDR1 MNHNS, CDR2 SASEGT. Trimming took 1 base from V and 7 from J, leaving 17 bases between them. As DNA, the CDR3 is TGTGCCAGCAGTGAAGTCCGGGACGGGGGATTTGAGCAGTACTTC. Translated, it gives CASSEVRDGGFEQYF.

This clonotype was seen once. The CDR3 loop reads CASSHNVRNTEAFF. In nucleotides, the CDR3 is TGTGCCAGCAGCCATAACGTGAGGAACACTGAAGCTTTCTTT. The rearrangement joins TRBV3-1 to TRBJ1-1; D remains unclear. Germline V gene lookup returns CDR1 LGHDT and CDR2 YNNKEL (reference sequence). Trimming left V 3 bases short and J 1 base short, with 9 bases between. This CDR3 is built from 14 residues.

The V call is TRBV28, the J call TRBJ1-1; TRBD1 matches 8 bases. There are 15 residues in the CDR3. CDR1 is MDHEN and CDR2 is SYDVKM in the germline V gene. The junction had 8 bases not matched to a gene; V was cut back by 4 bases and J by 4 bases. CDR3 nucleotide sequence: TGTGCCAGCAGTTCCCCCAGACAGGGGACCACTGAAGCTTTCTTT. Its translation is CASSSPRQGTTEAFF.

This clonotype was counted ten times or more. The chain has TRBV12-3 or TRBV12-4 and TRBJ1-2; possibly TRBD1 for D (6 bases). The CDR3 spans 16 residues. Trimming removed 6 bases from V and 6 bases from J, with 23 bases in between. CDR3 nucleotide sequence: TGTGCCAGCAGGACCTCACTGCAACAGGGCGAGGATGGCTACACCTTC. It yields the protein CASRTSLQQGEDGYTF.

The chain links TRBV12-3 or TRBV12-4 to TRBJ2-2; no firm D call. The V gene lost 6 bases and the J gene lost 2 bases, with 10 bases spanning the gap. The CDR3 extends over 14 amino acids. The DNA of the CDR3 is TGTGCCAGCAGAAGACCGGCCAACACCGGGGAGCTGTTTTTT. It codes for CASRRPANTGELFF.

This clonotype was seen more than once but under ten times. V is TRBV20-1 and J is TRBJ1-5; no clear D gene. V shed 6 bases and J shed 4 bases, with 25 bases lying between them. The CDR3 has 17 residues. The V gene's germline CDR1 is DFQATT and CDR2 SNEGSKA (reference sequence). The CDR3 nucleotides read TGCAGTGCCAAACCCGGGTCAGAACCGGGTAGAAATCAGCCCCAGCATTTT. Residues: CSAKPGSEPGRNQPQHF.

This clonotype was counted between two and nine times. The rearrangement links TRBV18 to TRBJ1-1; D is undetermined. Germline loops: CDR1 KGHSH, CDR2 LQKENI. The CDR3 covers 13 residues. V gave up 3 bases and J gave up 2 bases, with 7 bases separating them. CDR3 amino acids: CASSPVTNTEAFF. For the CDR3, the DNA is TGTGCCAGCTCACCGGTAACTAACACTGAAGCTTTCTTT.

This clonotype was picked up many times. This rearrangement joins TRBV28 to TRBJ1-1; 8 bases match TRBD1. V shed 4 bases, J shed 1 base, and the junction held 2 bases outside the gene matches. This CDR3 has 14 amino acids. Germline V gene lookup returns CDR1 MDHEN and CDR2 SYDVKM. This CDR3 is CASSSGGRNTEAFF. DNA for the CDR3: TGTGCCAGCAGTTCAGGGGGCAGGAACACTGAAGCTTTCTTT.

Many counts were recorded for this clonotype. The chain couples TRBV20-1 to TRBJ2-7; 7 positions agree with TRBD1. Losses at the gene ends were 6 bases for V and 3 bases for J; bases not matched to a gene: 8. Germline V gene sequence: CDR1 DFQATT, CDR2 SNEGSKA (reference sequence). The CDR3 has 13 residues. CDR3 sequence reads: CSAIAGTDYEQYF. The DNA of the CDR3 is TGCAGTGCCATCGCCGGGACAGACTACGAGCAGTACTTC.

The V gene is TRBV6-1, the J gene TRBJ2-7; D not resolved. Germline V gives CDR1 MNHNS, CDR2 SASEGT. Trimming removed 8 bases from V and 4 bases from J, with 15 bases in between. This CDR3 is built from 13 residues. This CDR3 is CASCRQSFYEQYF. CDR3 sequence (DNA): TGTGCCAGCTGTAGGCAGTCTTTTTACGAGCAGTACTTC.

The V gene is TRBV6-1, the J gene TRBJ1-2; D not resolved. The CDR3 contains 14 residues. The ends were cut back, 1 base at V and 8 bases at J, with 14 bases in the middle. CDR1 is MNHNS, CDR2 SASEGT, per germline. The CDR3 nucleotides are TGTGCCAGCAGTGAAGTCTTGAGAGGGAACGGCTACACCTTC. Its translation is CASSEVLRGNGYTF.

This clonotype was picked up many times. One end of the junction fails to match germline, which may point to a read error. This chain uses TRBV2 with TRBJ1-1; D unresolved. The germline V gene has CDR1 SNHLY and CDR2 FYNNEI. This CDR3 contains 14 residues. CDR3 sequence reads: CATLQEVLNTEAFF. The CDR3 region has the DNA TGTGCCACCCTTCAAGAGGTCTTGAACACTGAAGCTTTCTTC.

The chain is built from TRBV20-1 and TRBJ1-5; perhaps TRBD1 as D (5 bases). CDR1 is DFQATT and CDR2 is SNEGSKA in the germline V gene (reference sequence). The CDR3 extends over 12 amino acids. With 6 bases removed from V and 9 bases from J, the gap between germline ends came to 15 bases. The CDR3 here is CSAIQGSAPQHF. In DNA form, the CDR3 reads TGCAGTGCCATCCAGGGTTCGGCGCCCCAGCATTTT.

This clonotype was seen only a few times. V is TRBV11-2 and J is TRBJ2-2; 8 bases are a match to TRBD2. The CDR3 has 15 amino acids. With 2 bases clipped from V and 6 bases from J, the junction kept 5 bases outside the gene matches. Germline CDR1 is SGHAT and CDR2 is FQNNGV. Written as DNA, the CDR3 is TGTGCCAGCAGCTTAATCCGGGGGGGCCCCGGGGAGCTGTTTTTT. Its protein product is CASSLIRGGPGELFF.

In its sample, this clonotype was seen many times. CDR3 region: CASSQSEAGNTEAFF. The CDR3 nucleotides are TGTGCCAGCAGCCAATCGGAGGCGGGAAACACTGAAGCTTTCTTT. The rearrangement links TRBV16 to TRBJ1-1; D call uncertain. The CDR3 has 15 amino acids. The germline V gene encodes CDR1 KGHSY and CDR2 FQNENV. The V end lost 0 bases, the J end lost 2 bases, and 10 bases lay between the germline ends.

The chain uses TRBV19 and TRBJ2-6; D is ambiguous. Trimming cost V 10 bases and J 3 bases, with 13 bases left between them. Germline V CDR1 and CDR2: LNHDA, SQIVND (reference sequence). The CDR3 spans 14 residues. CDR3 nucleotides: TGTGCCACCCAAGGTGTGCATGGGGCCAACGTCCTGACTTTC. It translates to CATQGVHGANVLTF. Complete variable domain (other parts from reference TRBV19 and TRBJ2-6): DGGITQSPKYLFRKEGQNVTLSCEQNLNHDAMYWYRQDPGQGLRLIYYSQIVNDFQKGDIAEGYSVSREKKESFPLTVTSAQKNPTAFYLCATQGVHGANVLTFGAGSRLTVL.

The chain joins TRBV12-3 or TRBV12-4 to TRBJ2-2, with 10 positions matching TRBD2. The CDR3 loop spans 15 amino acids. V gave up 6 bases and J gave up 4 bases; unmatched junction bases: 5. The CDR3: CASRGGLAFTGELFF. DNA for the CDR3: TGTGCCAGCAGGGGGGGACTAGCGTTCACCGGGGAGCTGTTTTTT.

Many counts were recorded for this clonotype. Here the CDR3 reads CASSPTFYRVGQPQHF. For the CDR3, the DNA is TGTGCCAGTAGTCCCACCTTTTACAGGGTGGGTCAGCCCCAGCATTTT. The chain couples TRBV19 to TRBJ1-5; possible D gene TRBD1, 6 bases. Germline loops: CDR1 LNHDA, CDR2 SQIVND (reference sequence). V was trimmed by 5 bases and J by 6 bases, leaving 20 bases between them. The CDR3 length is 16 residues.

The chain has TRBV19 and TRBJ1-5, with TRBD1 identical over 9 bases. The trim removed 3 bases at V and 9 bases at J, leaving 6 bases unmatched. The CDR3 loop spans 14 amino acids. CDR1 is LNHDA, CDR2 SQIVND, per germline (reference sequence). This chain's CDR3 is CASSIGTGQLPQHF. The CDR3 DNA follows: TGTGCCAGTAGTATCGGGACAGGGCAACTGCCCCAGCATTTT.